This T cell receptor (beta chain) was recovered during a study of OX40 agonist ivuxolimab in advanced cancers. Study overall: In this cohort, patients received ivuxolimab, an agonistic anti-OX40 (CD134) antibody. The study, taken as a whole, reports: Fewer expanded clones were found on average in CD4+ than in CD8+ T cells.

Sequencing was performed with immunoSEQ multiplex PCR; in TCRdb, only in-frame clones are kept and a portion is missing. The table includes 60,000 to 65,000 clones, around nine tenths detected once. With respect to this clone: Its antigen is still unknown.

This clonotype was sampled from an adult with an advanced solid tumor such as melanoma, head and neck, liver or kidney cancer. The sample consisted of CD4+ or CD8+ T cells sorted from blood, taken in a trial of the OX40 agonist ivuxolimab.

The CDR3: CSVEDRGPLSSYNEQFF. CDR3 coding DNA: TGCAGCGTTGAAGATCGCGGCCCTCTGAGCTCCTACAATGAGCAGTTCTTC. The chain has TRBV29-1 and TRBJ2-1; unclear D gene. V was trimmed by 0 bases and J by 0 bases, leaving 15 bases between them. The CDR3 has 17 residues. Germline V gives CDR1 SQVTM, CDR2 ANQGSEA.